Listed here are 26 T cell receptor beta chains from one sample, sequenced in a study of PD-1 blockade in classical Hodgkin lymphoma. Sequencing used immunoSEQ multiplex PCR; TCRdb keeps in-frame clones, though not all of them. The repertoire holds over 45,000 clones, around 75% seen once, with approximately 15% in the top ten. All patients experienced relapse after autologous stem cell transplantation, and brentuximab vedotin exposure was variable. Source: peripheral blood mononuclear cells (PBMCs), taken before the second cycle of nivolumab. The receptor source for this set is a human donor with classical Hodgkin lymphoma.

V gene TRBV30 combines with J gene TRBJ2-2; a possible D gene is TRBD1 (6 bases). Looked up from germline, CDR1 is GTSNPN and CDR2 is SVGIG (reference sequence). V lost 2 bases, J lost 3 bases, and 10 bases lay in between. The CDR3 consists of 14 residues. CDR3 in DNA: TGTGCCTGGAGTACAGGGTTATACACCGGGGAGCTGTTTTTT. Translated, it gives CAWSTGLYTGELFF.

The rearrangement uses TRBV27 and TRBJ2-3; TRBD2 agrees at 8 bases. V dropped 10 bases and J dropped 3; count of bases not matched to a gene: 9. The CDR3 spans 14 residues. Per the germline V gene, CDR1 is MNHEY and CDR2 is SMNVEV (reference sequence). The CDR3 region is CATTRTGGTDTQYF. The DNA of the CDR3 is TGTGCCACCACCAGAACGGGAGGGACAGATACGCAGTATTTT.

DNA for the CDR3: TGTGCCAGCAGTTACTCAGGGGGAGGCAATTCACCCCTCCACTTT. It yields the protein CASSYSGGGNSPLHF. The rearrangement joins TRBV6-5 to TRBJ1-6, with TRBD1 as a possible D gene (6 bases). V was pared by 0 bases and J by 7 bases, with 10 bases between. The CDR3 sequence is 15 residues long. The V gene's germline CDR1 is MNHEY and CDR2 SVGAGI.

As for this clone: The same CDR3 also results from other DNA sequences found in this sample. V is TRBV29-1 and J is TRBJ2-5, with a tentative D call TRBD2 (6 bases). CDR1 SQVTM and CDR2 ANQGSEA come from the germline V gene. The CDR3 has 12 residues. Trimming stripped 3 bases from V and 5 bases from J, with 10 bases between. Here the CDR3 reads CSVDRLAETQYF. CDR3 nucleotides: TGCAGCGTTGACAGGCTAGCGGAGACCCAGTACTTC.

V is TRBV27 and J is TRBJ2-3; no firm D call. Germline loops: CDR1 MNHEY, CDR2 SMNVEV (reference sequence). The CDR3 length is 13 residues. Deletions cut 3 bases from V and 6 bases from J, with 10 bases between. The CDR3 DNA is TGTGCCAGCAGTTTTACCCTCAGGGATACGCAGTATTTT. Residues: CASSFTLRDTQYF.

The chain is built from TRBV7-2 and TRBJ1-2, with D hard to call. The CDR3 extends over 14 amino acids. The V gene's germline CDR1 is SGHTA and CDR2 FQGNSA. V lost 6 bases, J lost 3 bases, and 14 bases lay in between. The CDR3 is CASSKMLGDYGYTF. CDR3 sequence (DNA): TGTGCCAGCAGTAAAATGTTAGGAGACTATGGCTACACCTTC.

The CDR3 DNA follows: TGTGCCAGCTCCCCAGGACAGGCGGAAAAACTGTTTTTT. Translated: CASSPGQAEKLFF. V and J are TRBV6-5 and TRBJ1-4; 7 bases fit TRBD1. J was trimmed by 8 bases and V by 8 bases; bases with no gene match: 8. The CDR3 is made up of 13 amino acids. The germline V gene encodes CDR1 MNHEY and CDR2 SVGAGI.

The chain is built from TRBV7-9 and TRBJ2-1; 11 nucleotides align to TRBD2. The CDR3 loop spans 16 amino acids. V lost 0 bases to trimming and J lost 9 bases; unmatched junction nucleotides: 7. CDR1 SEHNR and CDR2 FQNEAQ come from the germline V gene (reference sequence). This CDR3 is CASSLALAGDRGEQFF. For the CDR3, the DNA is TGTGCCAGCAGCTTAGCACTAGCGGGAGACAGGGGTGAGCAGTTCTTC.

This clone has a single count. J is TRBJ2-7 and V is TRBV7-6, with D unclear. This CDR3 spans 13 amino acids. Trimming took off 1 base at V and 4 bases at J, with 8 bases between the two ends. Germline-derived CDR1 and CDR2 are SGHVS and FNYEAQ. The CDR3 sequence: CASSLGSFYEQYF. CDR3 nucleotides: TGTGCCAGCAGCTTAGGCAGTTTTTACGAGCAGTACTTC.

This clone was counted between two and nine times. The V and J genes are TRBV9 and TRBJ2-2; unclear D gene. V lost 7 bases, J lost 8 bases, and 12 bases lay in between. Germline V gene lookup returns CDR1 SGDLS and CDR2 YYNGEE. The CDR3 is 12 amino acids. The CDR3 DNA follows: TGTGCCAGCCGCCCCTCGGCGGGGGAGCTGTTTTTT. This codes for CASRPSAGELFF.

This chain uses TRBV30 with TRBJ1-2; D remains ambiguous. V gave up 1 base and J gave up 9 bases, with 6 bases separating them. The CDR3 runs 10 residues. CDR1 GTSNPN and CDR2 SVGIG come from the germline V gene (reference sequence). CDR3 in amino acids: CAWSDDSYTF. DNA of the CDR3: TGTGCCTGGAGTGACGATAGCTACACCTTC. Variable domain in full (rest from reference TRBV30 and TRBJ1-2): SQTIHQWPATLVQPVGSPLSLECTVEGTSNPNLYWYRQAAGRGLQLLFYSVGIGQISSEVPQNLSASRPQDRQFILSSKKLLLSDSGFYLCAWSDDSYTFGSGTRLTVV.

This clone appeared a single time. This CDR3 reads CASSVRGLAEDTQYF. CDR3 DNA sequence: TGTGCCAGCAGCGTTAGGGGACTAGCGGAAGATACGCAGTATTTT. The V gene is TRBV9, the J gene TRBJ2-3, with 11 bases that match TRBD2. The germline CDR1 and CDR2 sequences are SGDLS and YYNGEE. V gave up 2 bases and J gave up 5 bases; unmatched junction bases: 4. CDR3 length: 15 residues.

This chain links TRBV6-5 with TRBJ1-3; weak D call: TRBD1 (5 bases). The length of the CDR3 is 14 residues. Per the germline V gene, CDR1 is MNHEY and CDR2 is SVGAGI. Trimming took off 6 bases at V and 2 bases at J, with 11 bases between the two ends. The CDR3: CASSPTAAGNTIYF. For the CDR3, the DNA is TGTGCCAGCAGCCCGACAGCTGCTGGAAACACCATATATTTT.

V gene TRBV21-1 combines with J gene TRBJ2-1; the table assigns TRBD2, which was not confirmed against the DNA. TRBV21-1 is annotated as a pseudogene. This CDR3 contains 18 residues. The CDR3 DNA follows: TGTGCCAGCAGACCTAGCGGGAGGGGCGGGTCTGAGTACAATGAGCAGTTCTTC. Translating gives CASRPSGRGGSEYNEQFF.

The chain joins TRBV28 to TRBJ1-2; D not resolved. The CDR3 is made up of 14 amino acids. The V gene lost 2 bases and the J gene lost 3 bases, with 10 bases spanning the gap. CDR1 and CDR2 from the germline V gene are MDHEN and SYDVKM. The DNA of the CDR3 is TGTGCCAGCAGTTTACCCGACCGATACTATGGCTACACCTTC. It yields the protein CASSLPDRYYGYTF.

This clone came up a few times. This rearrangement joins TRBV4-1 to TRBJ2-2; perhaps D is TRBD1 or TRBD2 (5 bases each). CDR1 and CDR2 (germline): MGHRA, YSYEKL. The CDR3 consists of 13 residues. The V gene lost 6 bases and the J gene lost 12 bases, with 17 bases spanning the gap. The CDR3 DNA reads as TGCGCCAGCAGGGAAGCTCCGGGACCTCAGCTGTTTTTT. This codes for CASREAPGPQLFF.

This clone was counted between two and nine times. The rearrangement uses TRBV7-9 and TRBJ1-2, with 8 nucleotides matching TRBD1. The CDR3 is made up of 14 amino acids. V trimming: 6 bases; J trimming: 5 bases; junction bases outside the gene matches: 8. Germline CDR1 is SEHNR and CDR2 is FQNEAQ (reference sequence). CDR3 in amino acids: CASRDRTGIYGYTF. The CDR3 DNA reads TGTGCCAGCAGGGACCGGACAGGGATATATGGCTACACCTTC.

This chain links TRBV7-2 with TRBJ2-2; D ambiguous. The CDR3 length is 14 residues. Germline V gene data show CDR1 as SGHTA and CDR2 as FQGNSA. Trimming stripped 5 bases from V and 3 bases from J, with 10 bases between. This CDR3 reads CASSHGSHTGELFF. The CDR3 DNA sequence: TGTGCCAGCAGCCACGGGTCCCACACCGGGGAGCTGTTTTTT.

V is TRBV11-2 and J is TRBJ1-2, with TRBD1 identical over 7 bases. CDR1 is SGHAT, CDR2 FQNNGV, per germline. The J segment lost 7 bases and the V segment lost 5 bases, leaving 10 bases of the junction unmatched. The length of the CDR3 is 14 residues. This CDR3 is CASSLPGRGLGYTF. DNA of the CDR3: TGTGCCAGCAGCCTCCCGGGGAGGGGGCTTGGCTACACCTTC.

This chain connects TRBV7-2 to TRBJ1-1; no definite D call. In germline, CDR1 is SGHTA, CDR2 FQGNSA. V lost 3 bases and J lost 0, with 8 bases in between. The CDR3 consists of 14 residues. The CDR3 loop is CASSFNSMNTEAFF. DNA for the CDR3: TGTGCCAGCAGCTTTAATAGCATGAACACTGAAGCTTTCTTT. Using reference TRBV7-2 and TRBJ1-1 for the parts outside the CDR3, the full variable domain is GAGVSQSPSNKVTEKGKDVELRCDPISGHTALYWYRQSLGQGLEFLIYFQGNSAPDKSGLPSDRFSAERTGGSVSTLTIQRTQQEDSAVYLCASSFNSMNTEAFFGQGTRLTVV.

This sequence joins TRBV9 and TRBJ2-3, with 11 nucleotides matching TRBD2. The J segment lost 4 bases and the V segment lost 1 base, leaving 11 bases of the junction unmatched. The CDR3 is made up of 18 amino acids. Germline lookup yields CDR1 SGDLS and CDR2 YYNGEE. CDR3 in amino acids: CASSVRPLAGGTSDTQYF. The DNA of the CDR3 is TGTGCCAGCAGCGTAAGGCCTTTAGCGGGAGGGACGTCAGATACGCAGTATTTT.

The gene calls are TRBV11-2 and TRBJ2-3, with a tentative D call TRBD2 (6 bases). CDR3 size: 17 residues. From germline, CDR1 is SGHAT and CDR2 FQNNGV. Trimming left V 5 bases short and J 2 bases short, with 20 bases between. The CDR3 here is CASSPRRREYFTDTQYF. In DNA form, the CDR3 reads TGTGCCAGCAGCCCGCGTAGGAGGGAGTACTTCACAGATACGCAGTATTTT.

The chain recombines TRBV29-1 with TRBJ2-5; tentatively, D is TRBD1 (6 bases). Trimming pared 4 bases from V and 4 bases from J, leaving 10 bases between. CDR3 size: 12 residues. Germline-derived CDR1 and CDR2 are SQVTM and ANQGSEA. CDR3 loop: CSVVLTGETQYF. CDR3 DNA: TGCAGCGTTGTGCTGACAGGAGAGACCCAGTACTTC.

The chain recombines TRBV11-2 with TRBJ2-7; TRBD2 matches at 10 bases. V was pared by 2 bases and J by 2 bases, with 12 bases of the junction left unmatched. The CDR3 contains 18 residues. The germline CDR1 and CDR2 sequences are SGHAT and FQNNGV. The CDR3 here is CASSLRHLAGASAYEQYF. CDR3 nucleotides: TGTGCCAGCAGCTTAAGGCATCTAGCGGGAGCGTCTGCCTACGAGCAGTACTTC.

The chain is built from TRBV7-9 and TRBJ2-5, with 11 bases identical to TRBD2. V was pared by 6 bases and J by 4 bases, with 4 bases of the junction left unmatched. Germline V lookup: CDR1 SEHNR, CDR2 FQNEAQ (reference sequence). The length of the CDR3 is 14 residues. CDR3 region: CASRVAGGLETQYF. DNA for the CDR3: TGTGCCAGCAGGGTAGCGGGAGGGCTAGAGACCCAGTACTTC.

This clone occurred a few times. The rearrangement links TRBV7-2 to TRBJ2-1, with 7 bases matching TRBD2. Germline V lookup: CDR1 SGHTA, CDR2 FQGNSA. The junction had 1 base not matched to a gene; V was cut back by 0 bases and J by 5 bases. The CDR3 sequence is 14 residues long. CDR3 coding DNA: TGTGCCAGCAGCTTAGCGGGAGGGAACAATGAGCAGTTCTTC. Its translation is CASSLAGGNNEQFF. The full variable domain, rest sourced from reference TRBV7-2 and TRBJ2-1, is GAGVSQSPSNKVTEKGKDVELRCDPISGHTALYWYRQSLGQGLEFLIYFQGNSAPDKSGLPSDRFSAERTGGSVSTLTIQRTQQEDSAVYLCASSLAGGNNEQFFGPGTRLTVL.